The 15 T cell receptor beta chains listed next were all sequenced from one sample in a study of Ad26.COV2.S vaccination and SARS-CoV-2 variants. Treatment given: roughly 19 received Ad26.COV2.S at low or high dose, single or two shots; five or six received placebo; per-sample allocation not given. The samples date from day 63 after the first vaccine or placebo injection. Some clones are missing from TCRdb's copy, which holds only in-frame ones; the method was immunoSEQ multiplex PCR. The sample carries 350,000 to 400,000 clones, 89% recorded once. This material consisted of peripheral blood, taken in a trial of Ad26.COV2.S vaccine versus placebo. The source of these receptors is a person aged 18 to 59 who received the Ad26.COV2.S COVID-19 vaccine or a placebo.

The CDR3 is CASSQARGSGYNEQFF. CDR3 nucleotides: TGTGCCAGCAGCCAAGCCAGAGGGAGCGGCTACAATGAGCAGTTCTTC. The chain recombines TRBV14 with TRBJ2-1, with D tentatively TRBD2 (5 bases). The CDR3 contains 16 residues. Between the trimmed V and J ends, which lost 1 base and 3 bases, there was a span of 13 bases. Germline loops: CDR1 SGHDN, CDR2 FVKESK. The full variable domain, in which reference TRBV14 and TRBJ2-1 provide the parts outside the CDR3, is EAGVTQFPSHSVIEKGQTVTLRCDPISGHDNLYWYRRVMGKEIKFLLHFVKESKQDESGMPNNRFLAERTGGTYSTLKVQPAELEDSGVYFCASSQARGSGYNEQFFGPGTRLTVL.

The chain recombines TRBV29-1 with TRBJ1-5; D may be TRBD1 (6 bases). The CDR3 runs 13 residues. Per germline, CDR1 SQVTM and CDR2 ANQGSEA. V was trimmed by 4 bases and J by 5 bases, leaving 12 bases between them. The DNA for the CDR3 is TGCAGCGTTGCCTGGGGGCTAGATCAGCCCCAGCATTTT. It encodes CSVAWGLDQPQHF.

This clone is a singleton in its sample. The chain's CDR3 is CASSPGFNTEAFF. The CDR3, as DNA: TGCGCCAGCAGCCCCGGGTTTAACACTGAAGCTTTCTTT. The chain combines TRBV5-1 with TRBJ1-1; D is ambiguous. V lost 4 bases and J lost 2, with 9 bases in between. Germline V gene sequence: CDR1 SGHRS, CDR2 YFSETQ. There are 13 residues in the CDR3.

The chain uses TRBV30 and TRBJ2-3; D uncertain. The CDR3 loop spans 12 amino acids. CDR1 and CDR2 (germline): GTSNPN, SVGIG (reference sequence). V was cut by 0 bases and J by 4 bases, with 5 bases left in between. CDR3 sequence: CAWSVGPDTQYF. The CDR3 DNA sequence: TGTGCCTGGAGTGTAGGGCCAGATACGCAGTATTTT. Using reference TRBV30 and TRBJ2-3 for the parts outside the CDR3, the full variable domain is SQTIHQWPATLVQPVGSPLSLECTVEGTSNPNLYWYRQAAGRGLQLLFYSVGIGQISSEVPQNLSASRPQDRQFILSSKKLLLSDSGFYLCAWSVGPDTQYFGPGTRLTVL.

This clone was found once. The chain is built from TRBV29-1 and TRBJ2-5; D gene unclear. Trimming stripped 7 bases from V and 5 bases from J, with 11 bases between. The CDR3 length is 11 residues. Per the germline V gene, CDR1 is SQVTM and CDR2 is ANQGSEA. Written as DNA, the CDR3 is TGCAGCGCGAGTACCCTGGAGACCCAGTACTTC. It is translated as CSASTLETQYF.

V usage is TRBV5-1 and J usage is TRBJ2-7; the match to TRBD2 covers 8 bases. The CDR3 contains 14 residues. Unmatched junction bases numbered 9, after V lost 4 bases and J lost 6 bases. The germline V gene has CDR1 SGHRS and CDR2 YFSETQ. Here the CDR3 reads CASSLGLGLLEQYF. The CDR3 bases are TGCGCCAGCAGCCTGGGACTAGGTCTCCTCGAGCAGTACTTC.

The genes are TRBV28 and TRBJ2-3; D is perhaps TRBD1 (6 bases). The CDR3 covers 14 residues. The germline V gene has CDR1 MDHEN and CDR2 SYDVKM. V was shortened by 3 bases and J by 2 bases, with 9 bases between the two germline ends. CDR3 nucleotide sequence: TGTGCCAGCAGTTTGTGGACAGACACAGATACGCAGTATTTT. Amino acids: CASSLWTDTDTQYF.

This rearrangement joins TRBV18 to TRBJ2-7; 8 bases line up with TRBD1. The CDR3 totals 14 residues. Losses at the gene ends were 2 bases for V and 6 bases for J; bases not matched to a gene: 6. Germline assignment: CDR1 KGHSH and CDR2 LQKENI. The CDR3 DNA is TGTGCCAGCTCACCAAGGACAGGGTCGTCCGAGCAGTACTTC. Its protein product is CASSPRTGSSEQYF. Complete variable domain (other parts from reference TRBV18 and TRBJ2-7): NAGVMQNPRHLVRRRGQEARLRCSPMKGHSHVYWYRQLPEEGLKFMVYLQKENIIDESGMPKERFSAEFPKEGPSILRIQQVVRGDSAAYFCASSPRTGSSEQYFGPGTRLTVT.

The chain combines TRBV6-5 with TRBJ1-5; D is ambiguous. The CDR3 loop spans 14 amino acids. Germline V gene data show CDR1 as MNHEY and CDR2 as SVGAGI. Trimming left V 6 bases short and J 0 bases short, with 9 bases between. CDR3 protein: CASRPDGSNQPQHF. The CDR3 DNA reads as TGTGCCAGCAGGCCGGACGGTAGCAATCAGCCCCAGCATTTT.

The chain carries TRBV3-1 (or the pseudogene TRBV3-2) and TRBJ1-1; D gene unclear. The CDR3 consists of 16 residues. V lost 4 bases, J lost 5 bases, and 20 bases lay in between. Per germline, CDR1 LGHDT and CDR2 YNNKEL (reference sequence). DNA of the CDR3: TGTGCCAGCAGCCCCGTAGGCGTAGGCGGTCGAACTGAAGCTTTCTTT. Translated, it gives CASSPVGVGGRTEAFF.

The chain has TRBV7-9 and TRBJ2-7; D remains ambiguous. The CDR3 spans 11 residues. The germline CDR1 and CDR2 sequences are SEHNR and FQNEAQ (reference sequence). The V and J ends lost 5 bases and 6 bases respectively, with 8 bases between them. Written as DNA, the CDR3 is TGTGCCAGCAGCGGTGCCGGCGAGCAGTACTTC. It translates to CASSGAGEQYF.

This sequence joins TRBV25-1 and TRBJ2-7; perhaps TRBD2 as D (6 bases). V lost 4 bases to trimming and J lost 2 bases, with 15 bases between them. Germline CDR1 and CDR2: MGHDK and SYGVNS. This CDR3 region has 15 residues. The DNA of the CDR3 is TGTGCCAGCAGTGGGAAATACGGGAGTCCCTACGAGCAGTACTTC. Its translation is CASSGKYGSPYEQYF.

This chain joins TRBV6-5 and TRBJ2-7, with D hard to call. CDR1 MNHEY and CDR2 SVGAGI come from the germline V gene. Between the trimmed V and J ends, which lost 8 bases and 1 base, there was a span of 9 bases. The CDR3 has 12 residues. The CDR3 DNA reads TGTGCCAGCCGGTACAGTTCCTACGAGCAGTACTTC. Protein: CASRYSSYEQYF.

This clone came up a few times. The chain employs TRBV3-1 (or the pseudogene TRBV3-2) and TRBJ2-3; D is unresolved. Trimming removed 6 bases at V and 1 base at J, with 5 bases between. The CDR3 spans 12 residues. CDR1 and CDR2 from the germline V gene are LGHDT and YNNKEL (reference sequence). This CDR3 reads CASRMGTDTQYF. As DNA, the CDR3 is TGTGCCAGCAGGATGGGCACAGATACGCAGTATTTT.

The CDR3 here is CASSPGTAHNEKLFF. CDR3 DNA: TGCGCCAGCAGCCCAGGGACAGCTCACAATGAAAAACTGTTTTTT. The chain couples TRBV5-1 to TRBJ1-4, with 7 bases matching TRBD1. Germline CDR1 SGHRS, CDR2 YFSETQ. Losses at the gene ends were 4 bases for V and 5 bases for J; bases not matched to a gene: 8. This CDR3 has 15 amino acids.